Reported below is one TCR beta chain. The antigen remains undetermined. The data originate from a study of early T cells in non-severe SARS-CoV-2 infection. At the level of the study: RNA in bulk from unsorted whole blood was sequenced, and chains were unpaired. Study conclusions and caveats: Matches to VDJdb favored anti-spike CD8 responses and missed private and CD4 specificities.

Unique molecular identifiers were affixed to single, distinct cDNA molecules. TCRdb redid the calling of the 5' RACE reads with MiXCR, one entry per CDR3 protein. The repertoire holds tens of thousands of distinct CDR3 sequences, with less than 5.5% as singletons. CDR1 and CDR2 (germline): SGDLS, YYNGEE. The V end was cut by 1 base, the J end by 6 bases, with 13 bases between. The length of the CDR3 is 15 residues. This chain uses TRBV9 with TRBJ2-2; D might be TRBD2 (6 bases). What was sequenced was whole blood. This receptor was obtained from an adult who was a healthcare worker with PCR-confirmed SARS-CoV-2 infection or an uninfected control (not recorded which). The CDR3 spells CASSVWGDFAGELFF. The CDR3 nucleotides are TGTGCCAGCAGCGTATGGGGGGACTTCGCCGGGGAGCTGTTTTTT. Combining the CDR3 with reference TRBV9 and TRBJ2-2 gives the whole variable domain DSGVTQTPKHLITATGQRVTLRCSPRSGDLSVYWYQQSLDQGLQFLIQYYNGEERAKGNILERFSAQQFPDLHSELNLSSLELGDSALYFCASSVWGDFAGELFFGEGSRLTVL.